The 21 T cell receptor beta chains reported below all come from one sample, sequenced in a study of blood T cell repertoires in COVID-19. Generated by immunoSEQ multiplex PCR, the TCRdb table keeps only in-frame clones and is missing some. The data show 340,000 or so clones, around 83% seen once. Sequencing was done on a sample of peripheral blood. The receptors shown here come from a man aged 25-40 years with active or convalescent COVID-19.

The chain uses TRBV7-7 and TRBJ1-2, with unresolved D. Between the trimmed V and J ends, which lost 4 bases and 1 base, there was a span of 16 bases. This CDR3 region has 16 residues. CDR1 SSHAT and CDR2 FNYEAQ come from the germline V gene (reference sequence). The CDR3 loop is CASSSRRYWVNYGYTF. In nucleotides, the CDR3 is TGTGCCAGCAGCTCCAGGCGCTATTGGGTTAACTATGGCTACACCTTC.

The chain recombines TRBV6-1 with TRBJ2-7; the D gene is possibly TRBD2 (5 bases). This CDR3 has 15 residues. Per the germline V gene, CDR1 is MNHNS and CDR2 is SASEGT. Trimming shortened V by 2 bases and J by 3 bases, and 14 bases separated the two germline ends. The CDR3 region is CASSEMVRGFYEQYF. As DNA, the CDR3 is TGTGCCAGCAGTGAAATGGTGAGAGGGTTCTACGAGCAGTACTTC.

The chain joins TRBV6-2 or TRBV6-3 to TRBJ1-1; D remains unclear. Trimming took 1 base from V and 3 from J, leaving 6 bases between them. From germline, CDR1 is MNHEY and CDR2 SVGEGT. This CDR3 has 13 residues. CDR3 region: CASSYLHDTEAFF. CDR3 in DNA: TGTGCCAGCAGTTACTTACATGACACTGAAGCTTTCTTT.

The chain employs TRBV15 and TRBJ1-5; 11 positions match TRBD1. Trimming at V came to 5 bases and at J to 0 bases, leaving 9 bases not matched to a gene. Germline values: CDR1 LNHNV, CDR2 YYDKDF (reference sequence). The CDR3 runs 18 residues. CDR3 nucleotide sequence: TGTGCCACCAGCCTCGGACAGGGGGCCGTGTATAGCAATCAGCCCCAGCATTTT. Translating gives CATSLGQGAVYSNQPQHF.

This clone is a singleton in its sample. The V call is TRBV7-2, the J call TRBJ2-3; 9 bases align to TRBD2. The CDR3 spans 16 residues. V trimming: 5 bases; J trimming: 2 bases; junction bases outside the gene matches: 8. The germline CDR1 and CDR2 sequences are SGHTA and FQGNSA. In nucleotides, the CDR3 is TGTGCCAGCAGCCTCACCCTAGCGGGGACCACAGATACGCAGTATTTT. It specifies CASSLTLAGTTDTQYF.

V and J are TRBV11-3 and TRBJ2-1, with D possibly TRBD2 on 5 matching bases. From germline, CDR1 is SGHNT and CDR2 YENEEA. The CDR3 consists of 13 residues. The V and J ends lost 3 bases and 9 bases respectively, with 12 bases between them. CDR3 amino acids: CASSLGSRAEQFF. CDR3 sequence (DNA): TGTGCCAGCAGCTTGGGGTCGCGGGCTGAGCAGTTCTTC.

The chain employs TRBV5-1 and TRBJ1-1; 8 bases are a match to TRBD1. CDR3 length: 14 amino acids. Germline trimming cut 3 bases from V and 0 bases from J; bases unmatched to any gene: 1. Germline V lookup: CDR1 SGHRS, CDR2 YFSETQ. In DNA, the CDR3 is TGCGCCAGCAGCTCGACAGGGGTGAACACTGAAGCTTTCTTT. Its translation: CASSSTGVNTEAFF.

This clone was seen a single time. The chain links TRBV6-2 or TRBV6-3 to TRBJ2-7; TRBD2 is a possible D gene (5 bases). Germline CDR1 is MNHEY and CDR2 is SVGEGT. The CDR3 is 15 amino acids. Trimming shortened V by 6 bases and J by 1 base, and 16 bases separated the two germline ends. The CDR3 DNA sequence: TGTGCCAGCAGCCGCGGGCAGACCAGATCCTACGAGCAGTACTTC. Its translation is CASSRGQTRSYEQYF.

V is TRBV18 and J is TRBJ1-5, with D unresolved. Trimming took off 2 bases at V and 1 base at J, with 9 bases between the two ends. The CDR3 runs to 15 residues. Per germline, CDR1 KGHSH and CDR2 LQKENI. The CDR3 loop reads CASSPEEFSNQPQHF. The CDR3 region has the DNA TGTGCCAGCTCACCAGAGGAGTTCAGCAATCAGCCCCAGCATTTT. The variable domain in full, with the rest retrieved from reference TRBV18 and TRBJ1-5, is NAGVMQNPRHLVRRRGQEARLRCSPMKGHSHVYWYRQLPEEGLKFMVYLQKENIIDESGMPKERFSAEFPKEGPSILRIQQVVRGDSAAYFCASSPEEFSNQPQHFGDGTRLSIL.

This rearrangement joins TRBV4-1 to TRBJ2-2, with 10 bases fitting TRBD1. The trim removed 4 bases at V and 7 bases at J, leaving 9 bases unmatched. CDR1 and CDR2 (germline): MGHRA, YSYEKL. The CDR3 has 16 amino acids. Here the CDR3 DNA reads TGCGCCAGCAGCCTTTTACCGGGACAGGGGTTCGGGGAGCTGTTTTTT. This gives the protein CASSLLPGQGFGELFF.

This clone has only a few counts. The chain employs TRBV7-2 and TRBJ2-1; 8 nucleotides align to TRBD1. This CDR3 spans 13 amino acids. J was trimmed by 6 bases and V by 7 bases; bases with no gene match: 5. Germline values: CDR1 SGHTA, CDR2 FQGNSA. The CDR3 bases are TGTGCCAGCAACCGGGACAGGCGCAATGAGCAGTTCTTC. It yields the protein CASNRDRRNEQFF.

V is TRBV18 and J is TRBJ2-5; 11 nucleotides line up with TRBD1. Germline V lookup: CDR1 KGHSH, CDR2 LQKENI. The CDR3 covers 16 residues. J gave up 2 bases and V 3 bases, and 5 bases lay outside the gene matches. The CDR3: CASSPPDRGPQETQYF. The CDR3, as DNA: TGTGCCAGCTCACCTCCGGACAGGGGGCCGCAAGAGACCCAGTACTTC.

This chain connects TRBV7-2 to TRBJ1-5, with a possible D match to TRBD1 (6 bases). CDR3 length equals 15 residues. Germline values: CDR1 SGHTA, CDR2 FQGNSA. Deletions cut 4 bases from V and 0 bases from J, with 10 bases between. CDR3 sequence reads: CASSSAGASNQPQHF. CDR3 DNA sequence: TGTGCCAGCAGCTCTGCAGGGGCTAGCAATCAGCCCCAGCATTTT.

The CDR3 loop is CAWKGTGASSYEQYF. The DNA for the CDR3 is TGTGCCTGGAAGGGGACAGGGGCCTCTTCCTACGAGCAGTACTTC. The genes are TRBV30 and TRBJ2-7; 10 nucleotides match TRBD1. The CDR3 spans 15 residues. Trimming took 4 bases from V and 1 from J; bases not matched to a gene: 7. CDR1 and CDR2 (germline): GTSNPN, SVGIG (reference sequence).

This chain connects TRBV6-5 to TRBJ2-2, with TRBD1 identical over 7 bases. CDR1 and CDR2 from the germline V gene are MNHEY and SVGAGI. CDR3 length: 14 amino acids. The V gene end was trimmed by 6 bases and the J gene end by 4 bases; junction bases not matched to a gene: 5. CDR3 sequence (DNA): TGTGCCAGCAGGAAACAGGGGAGCACCGGGGAGCTGTTTTTT. Protein product: CASRKQGSTGELFF.

This clone was seen only once. The chain recombines TRBV13 with TRBJ1-2; D may be TRBD1 (5 bases). V was cut by 3 bases and J by 3 bases, with 11 bases left in between. The length of the CDR3 is 14 residues. CDR1 is PRHDT and CDR2 is FYEKMQ in the germline V gene (reference sequence). The CDR3 protein is CASSFRQKHYGYTF. The CDR3 bases are TGTGCCAGCAGCTTTCGACAGAAGCACTATGGCTACACCTTC.

This clone has a single count. The same CDR3 arises from other DNA sequences in this sample as well. This chain joins TRBV25-1 and TRBJ1-5, with a tentative D call TRBD1 (5 bases). The CDR3 covers 13 residues. Deletions cut 6 bases from V and 4 bases from J, with 10 bases between. Germline assignment: CDR1 MGHDK and CDR2 SYGVNS. CDR3 residues: CASSVSGNQPQHF. CDR3 nucleotide sequence: TGTGCCAGCAGCGTCTCAGGGAATCAGCCCCAGCATTTT.

The V gene is TRBV6-2 or TRBV6-3, the J gene TRBJ1-2; D is perhaps TRBD1 (6 bases). Germline loops: CDR1 MNHEY, CDR2 SVGEGT. The CDR3 spans 15 residues. Trimming shortened V by 0 bases and J by 4 bases, and 12 bases separated the two germline ends. In DNA, the CDR3 is TGTGCCAGCAGTTACTCGAGCAGGGGCCGCTATGGCTACACCTTC. This gives the protein CASSYSSRGRYGYTF.

The V gene is TRBV6-6, the J gene TRBJ2-3; the D is unclear. This CDR3 is built from 15 residues. The ends were cut back, 7 bases at V and 0 bases at J, with 14 bases in the middle. Looked up from germline, CDR1 is MNHNY and CDR2 is SVGAGI (reference sequence). In DNA form, the CDR3 reads TGTGCCAGCACCTACAGTTTAACTAGCACAGATACGCAGTATTTT. Protein product: CASTYSLTSTDTQYF.

This chain joins TRBV19 and TRBJ1-6; TRBD1 matches 8 bases. This CDR3 is 13 amino acids long. Germline trimming cut 11 bases from V and 8 bases from J; bases unmatched to any gene: 8. Germline V gene data show CDR1 as LNHDA and CDR2 as SQIVND (reference sequence). In DNA, the CDR3 is TGTGCCGCGGCAGGGGGCGTCTATTCACCCCTCCACTTT. This encodes CAAAGGVYSPLHF.

This clone was counted once. The chain employs TRBV20-1 and TRBJ1-2, with 10 bases lining up with TRBD1. Germline-derived CDR1 and CDR2 are DFQATT and SNEGSKA (reference sequence). This CDR3 comprises 16 residues. V lost 3 bases and J lost 0; bases outside the gene matches: 7. The CDR3 DNA reads as TGCAGTGCTAGTCCCGGGACAGGGGACGCTAACTATGGCTACACCTTC. This codes for CSASPGTGDANYGYTF.